The entry below gives a single TCR beta chain sequence along with its context. The antigen is undetermined. The record originates from a study of shared clonotypes between healthy human individuals. Samples underwent the assay at deep level. The authors distributed each subset's genomic DNA evenly over several immunoSEQ plates. Method: immunoSEQ multiplex PCR; TCRdb's copy keeps in-frame clones and lacks some. The sample lists about 2.3 million clones, about nine tenths occurring once. The investigators split CD4+ cells into a CD45RA+ naive subset and a CD45RA-negative memory subset. General study results and limits: About 5% was the fraction of naive CD4 clonotypes found shared across a few donors.

CDR1 and CDR2 from the germline V gene are MGHRA and YSYEKL. Trimming took 4 bases from V and 1 from J; bases not matched to a gene: 8. This CDR3 comprises 17 residues. The sample comprised naive CD4+ T cells from PBMCs. Subset defined: CD45RA+ positively selected. This chain links TRBV4-1 with TRBJ2-7, with TRBD2 matching 12 bases. This receptor was obtained from a man younger than 35 in good health. Some clones in this sample may be carry-over from other donors' samples. The CDR3 DNA sequence: TGCGCCAGCAGCCCCCTACCAACTAGCGGGGGGTCCTACGAGCAGTACTTC. Encoded protein: CASSPLPTSGGSYEQYF.